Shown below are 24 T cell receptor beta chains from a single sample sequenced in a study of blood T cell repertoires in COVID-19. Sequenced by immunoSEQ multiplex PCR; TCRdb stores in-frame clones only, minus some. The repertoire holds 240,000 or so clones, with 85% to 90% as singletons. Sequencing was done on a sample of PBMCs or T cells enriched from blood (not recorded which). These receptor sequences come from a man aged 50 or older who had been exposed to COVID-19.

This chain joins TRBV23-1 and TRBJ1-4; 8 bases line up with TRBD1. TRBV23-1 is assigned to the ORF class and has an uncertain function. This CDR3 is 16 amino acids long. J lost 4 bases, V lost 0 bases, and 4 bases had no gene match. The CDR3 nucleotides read TGCGCCAGCAGTCAATCGAGGACAGGGTTTAATGAAAAACTGTTTTTT. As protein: CASSQSRTGFNEKLFF.

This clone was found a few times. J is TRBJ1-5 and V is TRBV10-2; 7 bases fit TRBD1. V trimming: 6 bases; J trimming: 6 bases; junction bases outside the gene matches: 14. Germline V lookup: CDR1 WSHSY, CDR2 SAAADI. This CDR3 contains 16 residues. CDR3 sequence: CASRTGMGLGSQPQHF. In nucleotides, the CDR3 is TGCGCCAGCAGGACAGGGATGGGGCTTGGGAGTCAGCCCCAGCATTTT.

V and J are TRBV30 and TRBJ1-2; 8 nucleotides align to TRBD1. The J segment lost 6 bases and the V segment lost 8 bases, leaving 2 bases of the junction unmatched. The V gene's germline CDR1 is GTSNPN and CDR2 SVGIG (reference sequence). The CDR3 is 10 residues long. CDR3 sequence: CAGRGHGYTF. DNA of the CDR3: TGTGCCGGCAGGGGGCATGGCTACACCTTC. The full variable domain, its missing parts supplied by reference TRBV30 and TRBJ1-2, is SQTIHQWPATLVQPVGSPLSLECTVEGTSNPNLYWYRQAAGRGLQLLFYSVGIGQISSEVPQNLSASRPQDRQFILSSKKLLLSDSGFYLCAGRGHGYTFGSGTRLTVV.

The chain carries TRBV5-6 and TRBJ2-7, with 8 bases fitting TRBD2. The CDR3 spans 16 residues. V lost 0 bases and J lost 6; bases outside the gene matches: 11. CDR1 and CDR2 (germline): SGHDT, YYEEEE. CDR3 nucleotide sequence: TGTGCCAGCAGCTTGGCCGTCGGGACTAGGTACGGCGAGCAGTACGTC. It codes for CASSLAVGTRYGEQYV.

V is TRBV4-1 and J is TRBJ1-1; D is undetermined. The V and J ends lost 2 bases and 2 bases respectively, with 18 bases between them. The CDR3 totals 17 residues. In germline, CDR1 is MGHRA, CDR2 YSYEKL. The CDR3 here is CASSQPELRHLNTEAFF. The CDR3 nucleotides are TGCGCCAGCAGCCAACCTGAATTAAGACACCTAAACACTGAAGCTTTCTTT.

In DNA, the CDR3 is TGTGCCAGTAGTATGTATAGGTCGGCGGGGTACGAGCAGTACTTC. It encodes CASSMYRSAGYEQYF. V and J are TRBV19 and TRBJ2-7; TRBD2 is a possible D gene (6 bases). CDR3 length: 15 amino acids. V gave up 3 bases and J gave up 4 bases, with 16 bases separating them. Germline V lookup: CDR1 LNHDA, CDR2 SQIVND (reference sequence).

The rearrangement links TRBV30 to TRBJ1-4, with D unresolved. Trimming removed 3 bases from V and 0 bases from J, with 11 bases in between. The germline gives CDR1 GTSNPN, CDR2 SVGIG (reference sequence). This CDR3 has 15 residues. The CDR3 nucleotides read TGTGCCTGGAGAGTTCTAGGAGCAACTAATGAAAAACTGTTTTTT. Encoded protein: CAWRVLGATNEKLFF.

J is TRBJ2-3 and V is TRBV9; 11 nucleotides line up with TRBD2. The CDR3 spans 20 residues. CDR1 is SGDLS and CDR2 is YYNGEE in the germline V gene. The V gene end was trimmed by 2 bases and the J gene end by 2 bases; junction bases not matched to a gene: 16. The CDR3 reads CASSVGGTSGEWDYTDTQYF. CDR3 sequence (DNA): TGTGCCAGCAGCGTTGGGGGGACTAGCGGAGAGTGGGACTACACAGATACGCAGTATTTT.

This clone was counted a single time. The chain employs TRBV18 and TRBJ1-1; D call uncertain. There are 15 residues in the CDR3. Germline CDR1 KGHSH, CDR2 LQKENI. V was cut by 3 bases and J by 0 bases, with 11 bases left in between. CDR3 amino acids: CASSPLYTMNTEAFF. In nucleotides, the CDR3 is TGTGCCAGCTCACCTCTCTATACTATGAACACTGAAGCTTTCTTT.

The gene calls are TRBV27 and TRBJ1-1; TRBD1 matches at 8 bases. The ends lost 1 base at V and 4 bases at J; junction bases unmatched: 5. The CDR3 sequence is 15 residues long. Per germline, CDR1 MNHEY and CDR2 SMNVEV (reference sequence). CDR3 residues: CASSLFGRGLTEAFF. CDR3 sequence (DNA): TGTGCCAGCAGTTTATTTGGCAGGGGGCTCACTGAAGCTTTCTTT.

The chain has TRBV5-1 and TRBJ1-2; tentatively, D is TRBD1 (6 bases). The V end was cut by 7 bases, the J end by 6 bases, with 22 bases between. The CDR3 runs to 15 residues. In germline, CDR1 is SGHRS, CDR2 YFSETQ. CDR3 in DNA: TGCGCCAGCCATAAAGAACCGGGACAAGGAAATGGCTACACCTTC. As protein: CASHKEPGQGNGYTF.

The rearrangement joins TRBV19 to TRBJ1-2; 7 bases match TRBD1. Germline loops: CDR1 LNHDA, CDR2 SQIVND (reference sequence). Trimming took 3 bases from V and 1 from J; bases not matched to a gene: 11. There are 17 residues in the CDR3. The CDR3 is CASSIGHGTAFNYGYTF. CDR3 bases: TGTGCCAGTAGTATCGGTCACGGGACAGCATTTAACTATGGCTACACCTTC.

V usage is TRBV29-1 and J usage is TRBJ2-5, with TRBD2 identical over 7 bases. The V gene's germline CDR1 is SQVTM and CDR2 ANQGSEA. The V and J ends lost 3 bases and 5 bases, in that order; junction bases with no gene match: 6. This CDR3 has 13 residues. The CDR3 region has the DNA TGCAGCGTTGATCGGGGAGGGGTGGAGACCCAGTACTTC. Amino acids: CSVDRGGVETQYF.

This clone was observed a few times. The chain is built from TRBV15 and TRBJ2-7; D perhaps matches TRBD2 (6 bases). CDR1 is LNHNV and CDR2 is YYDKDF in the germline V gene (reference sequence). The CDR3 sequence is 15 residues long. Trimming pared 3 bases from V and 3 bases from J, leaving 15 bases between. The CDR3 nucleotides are TGTGCCACCAGCAGTCTCAGCGGGCAGAACTACGAGCAGTACTTC. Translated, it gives CATSSLSGQNYEQYF.

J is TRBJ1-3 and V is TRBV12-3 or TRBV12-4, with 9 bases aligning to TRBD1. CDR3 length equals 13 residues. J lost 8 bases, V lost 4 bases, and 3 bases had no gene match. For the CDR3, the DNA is TGTGCCAGCAGTTGGGACAGGGAGGACACCATATATTTT. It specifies CASSWDREDTIYF.

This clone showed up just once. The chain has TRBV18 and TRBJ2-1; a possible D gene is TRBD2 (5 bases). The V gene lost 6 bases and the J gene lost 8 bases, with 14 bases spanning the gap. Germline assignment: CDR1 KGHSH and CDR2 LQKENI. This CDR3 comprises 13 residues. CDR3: CASSTGVGDEQFF. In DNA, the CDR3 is TGTGCCAGCTCGACCGGGGTAGGCGATGAGCAGTTCTTC.

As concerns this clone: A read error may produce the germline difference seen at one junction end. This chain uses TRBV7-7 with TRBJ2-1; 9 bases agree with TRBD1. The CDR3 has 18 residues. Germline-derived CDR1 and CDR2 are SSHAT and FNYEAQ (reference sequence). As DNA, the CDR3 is TGTGCTAGCAGCCAGCTTCCAACCGGGACAGGGCCCAACAATGAGCAGTTCTTC. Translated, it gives CASSQLPTGTGPNNEQFF.

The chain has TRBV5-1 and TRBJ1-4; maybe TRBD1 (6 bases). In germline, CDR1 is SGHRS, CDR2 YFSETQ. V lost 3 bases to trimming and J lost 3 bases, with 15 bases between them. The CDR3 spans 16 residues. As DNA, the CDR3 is TGCGCCAGCAGCTACGGACAGAGTTTTCCTAATGAAAAACTGTTTTTT. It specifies CASSYGQSFPNEKLFF. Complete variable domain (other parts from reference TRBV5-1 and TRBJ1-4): KAGVTQTPRYLIKTRGQQVTLSCSPISGHRSVSWYQQTPGQGLQFLFEYFSETQRNKGNFPGRFSGRQFSNSRSEMNVSTLELGDSALYLCASSYGQSFPNEKLFFGSGTQLSVL.

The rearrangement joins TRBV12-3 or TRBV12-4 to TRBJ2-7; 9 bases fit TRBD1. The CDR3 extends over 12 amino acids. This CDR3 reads CATGQGTYEQYF. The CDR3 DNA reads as TGTGCTACGGGACAGGGAACCTACGAGCAGTACTTC.

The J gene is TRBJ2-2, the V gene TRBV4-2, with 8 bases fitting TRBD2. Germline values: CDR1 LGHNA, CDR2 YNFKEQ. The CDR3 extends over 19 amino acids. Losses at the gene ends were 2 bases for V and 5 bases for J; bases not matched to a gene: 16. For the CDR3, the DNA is TGTGCCAGCAGCCAAATCTTAGGAAGCGGGAGTATTGGTACCGGGGAGCTGTTTTTT. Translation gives CASSQILGSGSIGTGELFF.

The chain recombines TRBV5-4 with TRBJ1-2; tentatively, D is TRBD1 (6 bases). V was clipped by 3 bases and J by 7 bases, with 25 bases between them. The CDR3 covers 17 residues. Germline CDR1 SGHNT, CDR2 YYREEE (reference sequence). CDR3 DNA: TGTGCCAGCAGCTCATCGCACAGGGACATGGGGATCTTTGGCTACACCTTC. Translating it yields CASSSSHRDMGIFGYTF.

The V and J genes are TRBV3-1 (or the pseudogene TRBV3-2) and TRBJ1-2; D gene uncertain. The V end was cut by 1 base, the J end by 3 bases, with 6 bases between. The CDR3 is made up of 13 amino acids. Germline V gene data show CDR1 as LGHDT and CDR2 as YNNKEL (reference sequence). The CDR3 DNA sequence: TGTGCCAGCAGCCAAGTCCCGGACTATGGCTACACCTTC. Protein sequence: CASSQVPDYGYTF.

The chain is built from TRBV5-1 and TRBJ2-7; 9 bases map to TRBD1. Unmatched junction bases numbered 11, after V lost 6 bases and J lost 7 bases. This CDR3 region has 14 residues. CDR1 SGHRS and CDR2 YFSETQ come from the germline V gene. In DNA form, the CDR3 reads TGCGCCAGCAAGGTTGGGAACAGGGGGCGGGAGCAGTACTTC. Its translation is CASKVGNRGREQYF.

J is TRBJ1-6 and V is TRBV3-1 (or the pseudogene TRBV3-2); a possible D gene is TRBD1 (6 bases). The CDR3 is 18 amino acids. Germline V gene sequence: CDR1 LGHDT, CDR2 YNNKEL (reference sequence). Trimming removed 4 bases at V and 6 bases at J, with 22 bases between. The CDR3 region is CASSPQAPGQRPNSPLHF. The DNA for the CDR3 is TGTGCCAGCAGCCCACAAGCCCCTGGACAGCGCCCTAATTCACCCCTCCACTTT.